One T cell receptor (beta chain) is described in this entry. The antigen remains unidentified. At one of its ends the junction is not consistent with the germline gene, which may arise from a read error. The data derive from a study of blood T cells in healthy people across ages. A J-beta primer mix and a sample-barcoded 5' primer were used in a second PCR of roughly 6 to 11 cycles. In TCRdb, the 5' RACE reads were re-called with MiXCR into one record per CDR3 protein. The table records around 990,000 distinct CDR3 sequences, roughly two fifths of them present only once. This CDR3 contains 14 residues. Per the germline V gene, CDR1 is SGHVS and CDR2 is FQNEAQ. Study-level results: Investigators treated diversity estimates from one million T cells as underestimates.

The TCR originated in a man between 18 and 35 years old in good health. The V call is TRBV7-8, the J call TRBJ1-6; D possibly corresponds to TRBD1 (5 bases). The sample was blood. The chain's CDR3 is CASRPDNQNSPLHF. The CDR3 DNA is TGTGCCAGCCGGCCGGACAACCAGAATTCGCCCCTCCACTTT.